A selection of T cell receptor beta chains follows, all from one sample in a study of shared clonotypes between healthy human individuals. TCRdb's table, derived via immunoSEQ multiplex PCR, lists solely in-frame clones and lacks some. The sample has approximately 2.3 million clones; 85% to 95% are singletons. The sequenced material came from naive CD4+ T cells from PBMCs. The receptors derive from a man aged 18 to 29 in good health. Some clones in this sample may be carry-over from other donors' samples. CDR3s include the opening cysteine and the closing phenylalanine or tryptophan. The D gene is left open where the match is weak. Clone size, where shown, is once, few, many, or a class for clones that have expanded.

abundance,v_gene,d_gene,j_gene,CDR3aa,CDR3nt
.,TRBV5-1,.,TRBJ1-4,CASRLDSNEKLFF,TGCGCCAGCAGGCTTGACAGTAATGAAAAACTGTTTTTT
.,TRBV7-9,TRBD1,TRBJ1-1,CASSPERGRGSTEAFF,TGTGCCAGCAGCCCCGAGAGAGGCAGGGGGTCCACTGAAGCTTTCTTT
.,TRBV7-8,.,TRBJ1-2,CASSLHRSGGYTF,TGTGCCAGCAGCTTACACAGGTCTGGAGGCTACACCTTC
.,TRBV9,.,TRBJ2-3,CASSVAFSTDTQYF,TGTGCCAGCAGCGTAGCGTTTAGCACAGATACGCAGTATTTT
.,TRBV7-2,TRBD1,TRBJ1-1,CASRPLRGSEAFF,TGTGCCAGCAGACCTCTCAGGGGGTCTGAAGCTTTCTTT
.,TRBV29-1,.,TRBJ1-1,CSVSRQGEAFF,TGCAGCGTTTCGAGGCAGGGGGAAGCTTTCTTT
.,TRBV9,.,TRBJ2-7,CASSPEKWSYEQYF,TGTGCCAGCAGCCCGGAGAAGTGGTCCTACGAGCAGTACTTC
.,TRBV7-9,TRBD1,TRBJ1-5,CASSHGQGDQPQHF,TGTGCCAGCAGTCATGGACAGGGGGATCAGCCCCAGCATTTT
once,TRBV25-1,.,TRBJ2-3,CASEPRVSTDTQYF,TGTGCCAGTGAACCAAGAGTTAGCACAGATACGCAGTATTTT
once,TRBV5-1,.,TRBJ2-6,CASSLGHNDAAGANVLTF,TGCGCCAGCAGCTTGGGCCATAACGACGCGGCAGGGGCCAACGTCCTGACTTTC
.,TRBV7-2,.,TRBJ1-2,CASSRTEHYGYTF,TGTGCCAGCAGCCGAACGGAACACTATGGCTACACCTTC
.,TRBV10-3,.,TRBJ2-5,CTISESLDNQYF,TGTACCATCAGTGAGTCGTTAGACAACCAGTACTTC
.,TRBV20-1,.,TRBJ1-2,CSAHPGYGYTF,TGCAGTGCTCACCCGGGCTATGGCTACACCTTC
few,TRBV7-2,.,TRBJ1-2,CASSPGPGPNYGYTF,TGTGCCAGCAGCCCCGGCCCGGGCCCTAACTATGGCTACACCTTC
.,TRBV18,.,TRBJ2-2,CASSLRTELYTGELFF,TGTGCCAGCTCGCTCCGGACAGAACTATACACCGGGGAGCTGTTTTTT
.,TRBV9,.,TRBJ1-3,CASSKGGATSGNTIYF,TGTGCCAGCAGCAAAGGGGGGGCAACCTCTGGAAACACCATATATTTT
.,TRBV7-2,.,TRBJ2-7,CASSLAGGGSSYEQYF,TGTGCCAGCAGCTTAGCGGGAGGGGGAAGTTCCTACGAGCAGTACTTC
.,TRBV28,TRBD1,TRBJ2-2,CASGGSLTGVSGELFF,TGTGCCAGCGGGGGAAGTTTGACAGGGGTATCCGGGGAGCTGTTTTTT
.,TRBV7-8,.,TRBJ1-1,CASSLVGRGGTEAFF,TGTGCCAGCAGCTTAGTAGGGAGGGGAGGGACTGAAGCTTTCTTT
.,TRBV9,.,TRBJ2-1,CASSVVSDTNNEQFF,TGTGCCAGCAGCGTAGTTAGCGACACAAACAATGAGCAGTTCTTC
.,TRBV27,.,TRBJ2-5,CASLQGSQMGETQYF,TGTGCCAGCCTTCAGGGCTCCCAGATGGGAGAGACCCAGTACTTC
.,TRBV15,.,TRBJ2-3,CATSRQGTDTQYF,TGTGCCACCAGCCGTCAGGGGACAGATACGCAGTATTTT
.,TRBV29-1,.,TRBJ1-1,CSVAPRVLNTEAFF,TGCAGCGTTGCCCCTAGGGTCCTGAACACTGAAGCTTTCTTT
.,TRBV6-5,TRBD1,TRBJ2-7,CASSSRDRVSEQYF,TGTGCCAGCAGTTCCCGGGACAGGGTTAGCGAGCAGTACTTC
.,TRBV5-1,TRBD2,TRBJ2-7,CASTSGLAVNSYEQYF,TGCGCCAGCACATCGGGACTAGCGGTCAACTCCTACGAGCAGTACTTC
.,TRBV28,.,TRBJ1-5,CASSLGLGVQPQHF,TGTGCCAGCAGCTTGGGCCTAGGGGTTCAGCCCCAGCATTTT
.,TRBV6-4,.,TRBJ2-6,CASSDSRGSGANVLTF,TGTGCCAGCAGTGACTCGAGGGGCTCTGGGGCCAACGTCCTGACTTTC
.,TRBV29-1,.,TRBJ2-3,CSVDWGGPTDTQYF,TGCAGCGTTGATTGGGGGGGGCCCACAGATACGCAGTATTTT
.,TRBV6-6,.,TRBJ1-1,CASNDGGNTEAFF,TGTGCCAGCAACGACGGGGGGAACACTGAAGCTTTCTTT
.,TRBV6-6,TRBD1,TRBJ2-4,CASKPGTALNIQYF,TGTGCCAGCAAGCCCGGGACAGCCTTAAACATTCAGTACTTC
.,TRBV19,.,TRBJ2-5,CASSTQGGGTQYF,TGTGCCAGTAGTACCCAGGGGGGAGGGACCCAGTACTTC
.,TRBV5-1,TRBD1,TRBJ2-1,CASSLGGFNNEQFF,TGCGCCAGCAGCTTAGGGGGCTTCAACAATGAGCAGTTCTTC
.,TRBV5-1,.,TRBJ1-1,CASSLDPAGNTEAFF,TGCGCCAGCAGCTTGGATCCCGCAGGAAACACTGAAGCTTTCTTT
once,TRBV7-9,.,TRBJ2-5,CASIWAPSQETQYF,TGTGCCAGCATCTGGGCCCCCAGCCAAGAGACCCAGTACTTC
.,TRBV19,.,TRBJ2-7,CASSPTTVADEQYF,TGTGCCAGTAGTCCGACGACAGTTGCCGACGAGCAGTACTTC
.,TRBV6-5,.,TRBJ1-2,CASSLDTPAYTF,TGTGCCAGCAGTCTCGACACTCCGGCCTACACCTTC
.,TRBV4-1,.,TRBJ2-7,CASSQTGVGEQYF,TGCGCCAGCAGCCAGACAGGTGTAGGCGAGCAGTACTTC
.,TRBV28,.,TRBJ2-7,CASRGGAAREQYF,TGTGCCAGCAGGGGGGGCGCGGCCAGGGAGCAGTACTTC
.,TRBV2,.,TRBJ1-1,CASVSRMNTEAFF,TGTGCCAGCGTTAGCCGGATGAACACTGAAGCTTTCTTT
.,TRBV6-1,.,TRBJ2-1,CASGEVFLSYNEQFF,TGTGCCAGCGGAGAGGTTTTCCTCTCCTACAATGAGCAGTTCTTC
.,TRBV5-1,.,TRBJ2-1,CASSSPPGKLSNEQFF,TGCGCCAGCAGCTCCCCGCCAGGGAAACTCTCCAATGAGCAGTTCTTC